The 2 T cell receptor beta chains reported below all come from one sample, sequenced in a study of blood T cell repertoires in COVID-19. Data came from immunoSEQ multiplex PCR; TCRdb stores just in-frame clones and leaves some out. The sample carries 85,000 to 100,000 clones, 88% recorded once. The source material was peripheral blood. These receptors came from a middle-aged man with COVID-19, enrolled during active disease.

This chain uses TRBV27 with TRBJ2-2; no reliable D call. This CDR3 spans 15 amino acids. CDR1 MNHEY and CDR2 SMNVEV come from the germline V gene (reference sequence). The V end lost 2 bases, the J end lost 5 bases, and 12 bases lay between the germline ends. CDR3 DNA sequence: TGTGCCAGCAGTTTAACCAGACAAGGAACCGGGGAGCTGTTTTTT. This translates into CASSLTRQGTGELFF.

The CDR3 is CASSQSGERTEAFF. CDR3 bases: TGTGCCAGCAGCCAAAGTGGGGAGCGCACTGAAGCTTTCTTT. The V call is TRBV4-2, the J call TRBJ1-1; D unclear. The CDR3 length is 14 residues. The V and J ends lost 2 bases and 4 bases respectively, with 11 bases between them. Germline CDR1 LGHNA, CDR2 YNFKEQ.